This T cell receptor beta chain was sequenced in a study of monozygotic twins with inflammatory bowel disease. Germline lookup yields CDR1 DFQATT and CDR2 SNEGSKA (reference sequence). CDR3 length: 14 residues. The UMIs carried a 6-nucleotide sample barcode, and they were added by template switching. TCRdb reprocessed the 5' RACE reads, keeping one entry per CDR3 protein, no DNA. In total, the table holds 300,000 to 400,000 distinct CDR3 sequences. Sequencing was carried out using blood. The source is a human donor with ulcerative colitis or Crohn's disease, or a healthy co-twin of an affected twin (not recorded which). The V call is TRBV20-1, the J call TRBJ2-2; TCRdb designates TRBD2, a call that cannot be tested without DNA. The CDR3 here is CSAIQVPATGELFF.